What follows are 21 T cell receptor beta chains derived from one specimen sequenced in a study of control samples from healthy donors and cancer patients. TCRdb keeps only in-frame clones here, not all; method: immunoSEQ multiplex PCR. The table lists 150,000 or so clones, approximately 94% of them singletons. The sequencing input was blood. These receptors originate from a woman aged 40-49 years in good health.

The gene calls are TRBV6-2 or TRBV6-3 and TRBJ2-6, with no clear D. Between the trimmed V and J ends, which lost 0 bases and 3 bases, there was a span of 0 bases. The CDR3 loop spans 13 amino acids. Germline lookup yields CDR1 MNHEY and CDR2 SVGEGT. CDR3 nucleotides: TGTGCCAGCAGTTACTCTGGGGCCAACGTCCTGACTTTC. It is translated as CASSYSGANVLTF.

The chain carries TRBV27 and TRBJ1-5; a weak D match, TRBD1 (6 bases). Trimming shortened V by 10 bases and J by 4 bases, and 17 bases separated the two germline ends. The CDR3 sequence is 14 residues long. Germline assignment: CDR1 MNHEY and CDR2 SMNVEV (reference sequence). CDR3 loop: CATSSGTLNQPQHF. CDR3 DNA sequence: TGTGCCACCTCATCCGGGACACTTAATCAGCCCCAGCATTTT.

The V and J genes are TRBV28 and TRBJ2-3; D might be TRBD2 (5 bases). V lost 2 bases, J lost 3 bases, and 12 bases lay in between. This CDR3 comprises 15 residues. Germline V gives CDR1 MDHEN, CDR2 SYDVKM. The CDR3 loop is CASSLLGEGTDTQYF. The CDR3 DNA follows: TGTGCCAGCAGTTTACTCGGGGAAGGGACAGATACGCAGTATTTT.

The CDR3 here is CASSIMGRGTGSTEAFF. The CDR3 DNA is TGTGCCAGTAGTATTATGGGCCGCGGGACAGGGAGCACTGAAGCTTTCTTT. The chain is built from TRBV19 and TRBJ1-1; the match to TRBD1 covers 9 bases. The CDR3 extends over 17 amino acids. V dropped 3 bases and J dropped 4; count of bases not matched to a gene: 12. The germline V gene has CDR1 LNHDA and CDR2 SQIVND (reference sequence).

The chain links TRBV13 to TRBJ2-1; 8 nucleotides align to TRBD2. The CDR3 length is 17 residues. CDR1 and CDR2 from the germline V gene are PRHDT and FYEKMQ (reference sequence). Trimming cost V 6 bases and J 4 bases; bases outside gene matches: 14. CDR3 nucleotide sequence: TGTGCCAGCAGTCCCTCTCCGGGAGGGGTTTTTTACAATGAGCAGTTCTTC. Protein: CASSPSPGGVFYNEQFF.

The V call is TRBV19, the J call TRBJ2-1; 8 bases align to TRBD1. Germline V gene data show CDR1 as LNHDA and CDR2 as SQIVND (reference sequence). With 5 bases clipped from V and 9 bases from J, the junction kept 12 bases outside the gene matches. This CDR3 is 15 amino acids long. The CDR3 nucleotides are TGTGCCAGTAGTCCCATAGGAGGACAGGGCGGTGAGCAGTTCTTC. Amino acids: CASSPIGGQGGEQFF.

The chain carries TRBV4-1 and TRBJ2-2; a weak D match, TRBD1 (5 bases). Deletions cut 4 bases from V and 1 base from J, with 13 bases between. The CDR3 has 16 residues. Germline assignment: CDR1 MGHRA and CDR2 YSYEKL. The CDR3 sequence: CASSPHQDRNTGELFF. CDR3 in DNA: TGCGCCAGCAGCCCCCATCAAGACAGGAACACCGGGGAGCTGTTTTTT.

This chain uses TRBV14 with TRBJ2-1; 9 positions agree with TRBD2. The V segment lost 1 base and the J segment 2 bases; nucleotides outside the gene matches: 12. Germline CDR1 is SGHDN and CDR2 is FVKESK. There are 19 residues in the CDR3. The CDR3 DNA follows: TGTGCCAGCAGCCAAGGGGTTAGACTAGCGGCGGTTACCTACAATGAGCAGTTCTTC. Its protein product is CASSQGVRLAAVTYNEQFF.

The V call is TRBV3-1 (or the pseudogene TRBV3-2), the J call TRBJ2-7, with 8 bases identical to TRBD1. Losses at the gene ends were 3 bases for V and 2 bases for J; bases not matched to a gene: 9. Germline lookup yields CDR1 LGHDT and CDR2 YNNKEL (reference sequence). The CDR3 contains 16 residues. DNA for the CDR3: TGTGCCAGCAGCCACGATCCAGGGACAGGAGCCTACGAGCAGTACTTC. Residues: CASSHDPGTGAYEQYF.

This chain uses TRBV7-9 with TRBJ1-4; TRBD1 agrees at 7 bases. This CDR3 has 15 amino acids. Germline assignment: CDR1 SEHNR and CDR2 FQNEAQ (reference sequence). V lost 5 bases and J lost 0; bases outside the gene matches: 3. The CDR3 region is CASSLGTATNEKLFF. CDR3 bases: TGTGCCAGCAGCCTAGGGACAGCAACTAATGAAAAACTGTTTTTT.

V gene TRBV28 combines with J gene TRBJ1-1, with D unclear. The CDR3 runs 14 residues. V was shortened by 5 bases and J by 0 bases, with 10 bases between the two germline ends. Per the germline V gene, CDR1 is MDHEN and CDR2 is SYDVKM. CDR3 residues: CASSIAWMNTEAFF. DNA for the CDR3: TGTGCCAGCAGTATCGCATGGATGAACACTGAAGCTTTCTTT.

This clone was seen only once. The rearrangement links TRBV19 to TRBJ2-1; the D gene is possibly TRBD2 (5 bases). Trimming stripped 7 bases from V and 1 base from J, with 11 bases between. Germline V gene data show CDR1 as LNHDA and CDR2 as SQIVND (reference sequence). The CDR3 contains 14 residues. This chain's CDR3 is CASTKDSSYNEQFF. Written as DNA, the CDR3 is TGTGCCAGTACCAAGGACTCGTCCTACAATGAGCAGTTCTTC.

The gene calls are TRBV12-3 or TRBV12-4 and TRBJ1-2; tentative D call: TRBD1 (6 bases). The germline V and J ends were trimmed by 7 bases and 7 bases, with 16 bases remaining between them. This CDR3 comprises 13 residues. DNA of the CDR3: TGTGCCAGCACTACAAACTACAGGGCTGGCTACACCTTC. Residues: CASTTNYRAGYTF.

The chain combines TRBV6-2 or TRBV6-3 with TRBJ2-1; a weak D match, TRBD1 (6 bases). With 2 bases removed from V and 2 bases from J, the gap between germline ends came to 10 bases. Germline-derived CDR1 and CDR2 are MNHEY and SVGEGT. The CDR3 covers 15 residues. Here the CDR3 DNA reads TGTGCCAGCAGTTACGGGCAGGGGACCTACAATGAGCAGTTCTTC. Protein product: CASSYGQGTYNEQFF.

CDR3 protein: CASGGGQGNYGYTF. The CDR3 DNA reads TGTGCCAGCGGAGGGGGGCAGGGGAACTATGGCTACACCTTC. The chain employs TRBV9 and TRBJ1-2; D perhaps matches TRBD1 (6 bases). The CDR3 has 14 residues. Germline CDR1 reads SGDLS; CDR2 reads YYNGEE. V dropped 7 bases and J dropped 2 bases, with 15 bases sitting between them.

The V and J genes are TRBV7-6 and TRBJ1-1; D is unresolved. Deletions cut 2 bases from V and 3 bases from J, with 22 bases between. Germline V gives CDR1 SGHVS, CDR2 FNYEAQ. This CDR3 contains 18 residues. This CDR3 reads CASSLPAIPGARDTEAFF. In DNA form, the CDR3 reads TGTGCCAGCAGCTTACCGGCAATTCCTGGCGCTAGGGACACTGAAGCTTTCTTT.

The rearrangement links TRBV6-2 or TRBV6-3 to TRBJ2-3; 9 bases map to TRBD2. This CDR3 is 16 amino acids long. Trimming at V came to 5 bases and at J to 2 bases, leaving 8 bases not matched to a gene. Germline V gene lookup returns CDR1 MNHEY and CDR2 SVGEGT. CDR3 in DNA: TGTGCCAGCAGTCGGTACCTAGCGGGGTTCACAGATACGCAGTATTTT. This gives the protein CASSRYLAGFTDTQYF.

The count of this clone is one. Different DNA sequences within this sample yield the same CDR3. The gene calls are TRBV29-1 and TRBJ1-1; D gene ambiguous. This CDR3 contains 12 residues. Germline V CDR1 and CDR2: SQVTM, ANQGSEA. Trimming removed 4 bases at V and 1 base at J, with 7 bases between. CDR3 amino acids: CSVAGANTEAFF. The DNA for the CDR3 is TGCAGCGTTGCGGGAGCGAACACTGAAGCTTTCTTT.

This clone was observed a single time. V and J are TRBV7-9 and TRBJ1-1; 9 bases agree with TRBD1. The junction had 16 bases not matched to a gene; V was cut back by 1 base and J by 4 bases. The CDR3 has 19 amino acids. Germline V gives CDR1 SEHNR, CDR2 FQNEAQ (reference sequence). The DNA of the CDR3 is TGTGCCAGCAGCTTAGTGATCTCGGACAGGGGTCTTGGGGGCACTGAAGCTTTCTTT. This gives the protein CASSLVISDRGLGGTEAFF.

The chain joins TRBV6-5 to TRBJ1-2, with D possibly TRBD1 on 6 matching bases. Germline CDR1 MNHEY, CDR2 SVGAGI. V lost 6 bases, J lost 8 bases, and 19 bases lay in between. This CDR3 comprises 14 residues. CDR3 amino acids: CASSEDSAVGGYTF. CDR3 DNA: TGTGCCAGCAGCGAGGACAGCGCTGTGGGGGGCTACACCTTC.

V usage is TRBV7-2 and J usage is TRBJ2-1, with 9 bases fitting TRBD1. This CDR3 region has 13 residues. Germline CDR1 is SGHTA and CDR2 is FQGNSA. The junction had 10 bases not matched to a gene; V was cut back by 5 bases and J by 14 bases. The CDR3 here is CASSGRDRVLEFF. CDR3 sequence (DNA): TGTGCCAGCAGCGGCCGGGACAGGGTGTTGGAGTTCTTC.